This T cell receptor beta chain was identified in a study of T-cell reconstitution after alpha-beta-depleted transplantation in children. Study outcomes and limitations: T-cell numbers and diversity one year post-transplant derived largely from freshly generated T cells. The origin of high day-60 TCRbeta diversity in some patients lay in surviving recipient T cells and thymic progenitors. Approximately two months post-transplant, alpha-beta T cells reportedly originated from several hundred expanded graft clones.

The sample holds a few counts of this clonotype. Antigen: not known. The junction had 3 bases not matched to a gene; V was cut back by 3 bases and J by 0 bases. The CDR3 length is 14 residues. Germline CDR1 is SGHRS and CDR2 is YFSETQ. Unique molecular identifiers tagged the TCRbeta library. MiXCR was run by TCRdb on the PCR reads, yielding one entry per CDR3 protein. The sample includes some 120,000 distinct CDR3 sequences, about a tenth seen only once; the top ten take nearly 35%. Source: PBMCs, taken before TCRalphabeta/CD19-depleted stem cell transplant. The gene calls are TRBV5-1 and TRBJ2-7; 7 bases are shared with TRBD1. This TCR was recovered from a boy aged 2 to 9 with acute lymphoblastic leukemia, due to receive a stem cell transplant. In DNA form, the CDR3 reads TGCGCCAGCAGCTCGACAGGGAGCTCCTACGAGCAGTACTTC. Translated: CASSSTGSSYEQYF.